This T cell receptor beta chain was profiled in a study of human T cells and chemical hapten exposure. Germline loops: CDR1 LGHNA, CDR2 YNFKEQ. Trimming removed 0 bases from V and 6 bases from J; junction bases left unmatched: 10. CDR3 length equals 17 residues. TCRdb reanalysed the RACE reads using MiXCR and keeps one entry per CDR3 protein. This table has about 57,000 distinct CDR3 sequences, 7.5% to 10% appearing once. Described time point: patch test 1, 2 weeks after DPC sensitization. This sample's treatment: therapeutic diphenylcyclopropenone sensitization with weekly scalp DPC. Every donor had alopecia and was 18 to 70 years old; all were suitable for DPC. It was unfractionated whole blood from which total RNA was extracted. This clonotype was detected only a few times.

The sequences come from whole blood, collected in connection with sensitization to the hapten diphenylcyclopropenone (DPC). This TCR came from a woman in her thirties or forties with alopecia areata. Some clones in this sample may be carry-over from other donors' samples. V usage is TRBV4-2 and J usage is TRBJ1-4; 7 bases map to TRBD1. CDR3 nucleotides: TGTGCCAGCAGCCAAGATGGTCAGGGGGGGTCTTATGAAAAACTGTTTTTT. Protein sequence: CASSQDGQGGSYEKLFF.